What follows describes a single T cell receptor (beta chain). The antigen remains undetermined. Losses at the gene ends were 4 bases for V and 2 bases for J; bases not matched to a gene: 12. This CDR3 region has 16 residues. Germline V gene lookup returns CDR1 SGHTS and CDR2 YDEGEE. The donors belonged to the roughly 130-subject validation cohort, separate from the roughly 720-subject first cohort. TCRdb keeps only in-frame clones here, not all; method: immunoSEQ multiplex PCR. The table includes 95,000 to 150,000 clones, 88% detected once. This sample stems from a study of cytomegalovirus exposure and HLA in healthy donors. Findings of the study overall: The authors enumerated over 150 TCR beta chains as linked to cytomegalovirus.

The clonotype comes from a woman aged 18-30 years in good health and CMV-seropositive. The sequenced sample consisted of PBMCs. V and J are TRBV5-8 and TRBJ2-7; the match to TRBD1 covers 7 bases. The CDR3 region has the DNA TGTGCCAGCAGCCTTCGACAGGGAATTTGGGCCTACGAGCAGTACTTC. Translation: CASSLRQGIWAYEQYF.